What follows describes a single T cell receptor beta chain. These data come from a study of technical replicates of blood from a handful of donors. The CDR3 is 16 residues long. Profiling relied on immunoSEQ multiplex PCR, and the TCRdb table lists in-frame clones only, not all of them. The table shows about 68,000 clones, with about 97% occurring only once. V gene TRBV21-1 combines with J gene TRBJ1-2. TRBV21-1 is a listed pseudogene. The sample consisted of T cells isolated from PBMCs. The clonotype was recovered from a human donor in good health. The CDR3 DNA reads TGTGCCAGCAGCAACCTAGGAGCGGACGGACCCTATGGCTACACCTTC. Protein sequence: CASSNLGADGPYGYTF.